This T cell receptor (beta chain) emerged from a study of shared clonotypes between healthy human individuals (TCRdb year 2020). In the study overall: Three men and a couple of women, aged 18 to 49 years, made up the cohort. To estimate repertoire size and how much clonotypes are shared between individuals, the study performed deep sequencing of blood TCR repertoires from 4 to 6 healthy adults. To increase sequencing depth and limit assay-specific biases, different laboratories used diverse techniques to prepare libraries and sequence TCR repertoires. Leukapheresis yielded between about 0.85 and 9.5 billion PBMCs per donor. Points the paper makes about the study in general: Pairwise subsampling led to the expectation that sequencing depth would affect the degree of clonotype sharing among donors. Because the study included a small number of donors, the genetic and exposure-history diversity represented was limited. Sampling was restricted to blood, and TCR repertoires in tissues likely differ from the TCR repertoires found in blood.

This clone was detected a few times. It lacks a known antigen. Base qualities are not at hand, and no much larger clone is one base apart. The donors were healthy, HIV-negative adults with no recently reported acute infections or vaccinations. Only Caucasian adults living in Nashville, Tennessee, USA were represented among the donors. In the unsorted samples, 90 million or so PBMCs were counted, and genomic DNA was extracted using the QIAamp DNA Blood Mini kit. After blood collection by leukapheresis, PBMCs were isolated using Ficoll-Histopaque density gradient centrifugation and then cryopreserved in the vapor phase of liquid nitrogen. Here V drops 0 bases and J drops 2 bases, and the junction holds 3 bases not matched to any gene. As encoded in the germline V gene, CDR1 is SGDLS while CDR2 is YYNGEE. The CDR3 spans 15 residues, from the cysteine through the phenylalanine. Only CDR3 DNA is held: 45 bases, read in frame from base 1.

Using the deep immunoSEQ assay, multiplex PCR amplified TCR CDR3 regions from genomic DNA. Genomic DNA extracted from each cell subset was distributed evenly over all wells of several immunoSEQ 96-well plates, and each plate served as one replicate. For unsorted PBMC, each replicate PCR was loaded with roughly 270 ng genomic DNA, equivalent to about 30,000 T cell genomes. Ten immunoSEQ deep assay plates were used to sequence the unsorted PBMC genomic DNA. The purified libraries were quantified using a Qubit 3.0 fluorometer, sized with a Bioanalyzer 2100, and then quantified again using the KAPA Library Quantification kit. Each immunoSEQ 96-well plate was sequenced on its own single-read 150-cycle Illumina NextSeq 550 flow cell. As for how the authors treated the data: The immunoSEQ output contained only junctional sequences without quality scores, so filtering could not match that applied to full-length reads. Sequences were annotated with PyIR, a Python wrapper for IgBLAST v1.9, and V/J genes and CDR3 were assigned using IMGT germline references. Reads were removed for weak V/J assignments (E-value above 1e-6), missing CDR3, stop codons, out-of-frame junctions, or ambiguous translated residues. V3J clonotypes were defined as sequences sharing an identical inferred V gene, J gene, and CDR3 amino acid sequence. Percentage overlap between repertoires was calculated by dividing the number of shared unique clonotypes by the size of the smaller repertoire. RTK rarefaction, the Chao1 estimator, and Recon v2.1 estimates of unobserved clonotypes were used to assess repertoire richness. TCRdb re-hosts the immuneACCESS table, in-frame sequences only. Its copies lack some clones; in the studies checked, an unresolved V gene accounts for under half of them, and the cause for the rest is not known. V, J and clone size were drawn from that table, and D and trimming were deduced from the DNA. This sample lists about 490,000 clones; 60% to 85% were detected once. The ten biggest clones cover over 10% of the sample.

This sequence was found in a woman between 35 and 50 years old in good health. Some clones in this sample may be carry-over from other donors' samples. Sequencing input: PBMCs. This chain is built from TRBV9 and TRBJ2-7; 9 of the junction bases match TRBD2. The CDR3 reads CASSVGTSVTYEQYF. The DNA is TGTGCCAGCAGCGTAGGGACTAGCGTCACCTACGAGCAGTACTTC. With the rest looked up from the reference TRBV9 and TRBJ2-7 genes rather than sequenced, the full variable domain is DSGVTQTPKHLITATGQRVTLRCSPRSGDLSVYWYQQSLDQGLQFLIQYYNGEERAKGNILERFSAQQFPDLHSELNLSSLELGDSALYFCASSVGTSVTYEQYFGPGTRLTVT.